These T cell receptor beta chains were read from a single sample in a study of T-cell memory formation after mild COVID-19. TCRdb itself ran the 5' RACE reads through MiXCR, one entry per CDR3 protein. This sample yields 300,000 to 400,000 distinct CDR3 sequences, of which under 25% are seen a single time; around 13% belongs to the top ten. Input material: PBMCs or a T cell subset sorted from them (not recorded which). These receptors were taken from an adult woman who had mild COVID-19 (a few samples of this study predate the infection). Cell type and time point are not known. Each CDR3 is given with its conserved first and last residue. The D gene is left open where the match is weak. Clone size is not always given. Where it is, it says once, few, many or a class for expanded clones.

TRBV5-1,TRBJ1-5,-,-,CASSLDLGGQPQHF,TGCGCCAGCAGCTTGGACCTAGGGGGTCAGCCCCAGCATTTT
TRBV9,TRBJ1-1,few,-,CASSVTAYTEAFF,TGTGCCAGCAGCGTTACAGCTTACACTGAAGCTTTCTTT
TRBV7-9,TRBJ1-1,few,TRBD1,CASSLVGTGMNTEAFF,TGTGCCAGCAGCTTAGTCGGGACAGGCATGAACACTGAAGCTTTCTTT
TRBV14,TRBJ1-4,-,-,CASSPGRVREKLFF,TGTGCCAGCAGCCCCGGCAGGGTGCGTGAAAAACTGTTTTTT
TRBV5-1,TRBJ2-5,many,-,CASSLGQGETQYF,TGCGCCAGCAGCTTGGGCCAGGGGGAGACCCAGTACTTC
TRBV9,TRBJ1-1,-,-,CASSGSWGGNTEAFF,TGTGCCAGCAGCGGATCTTGGGGGGGGAACACTGAAGCTTTCTTT
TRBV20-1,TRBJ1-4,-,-,CSAIGQIEEKLFF,TGCAGTGCTATCGGGCAGATAGAAGAAAAACTGTTTTTT
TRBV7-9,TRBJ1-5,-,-,CASSLGLTGVGNQPQHF,TGTGCCAGCAGCTTAGGGTTGACAGGCGTCGGGAATCAGCCCCAGCATTTT
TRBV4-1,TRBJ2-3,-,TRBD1,CASSQDDRVVGHTQYF,TGCGCCAGCAGCCAAGATGACAGGGTGGTCGGACATACGCAGTATTTT
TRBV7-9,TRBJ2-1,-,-,CASSLGRQFF,TGTGCCAGCAGCTTAGGGAGACAGTTCTTC
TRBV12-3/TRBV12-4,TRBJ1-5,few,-,CASSWEKGLHF,TGTGCCAGCAGTTGGGAGAAAGGGCTCCATTTT
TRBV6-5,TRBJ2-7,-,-,CASGLAEQYF,TGTGCCAGTGGTTTGGCCGAGCAGTACTTC
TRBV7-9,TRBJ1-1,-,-,CASSTDRNTEAFF,TGTGCCAGCAGCACTGACAGGAACACTGAAGCTTTCTTT
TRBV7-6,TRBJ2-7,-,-,CASSLPGQGFHEQYF,TGTGCCAGCAGCCTCCCGGGGCAGGGGTTCCACGAGCAGTACTTC